A selection of T cell receptor beta chains follows, all from one sample in a study of CD8 T cells in ankylosing spondylitis. TCRdb re-analysed the 5' RACE reads in MiXCR, keeping a single row per CDR3 protein. The sample holds about 200,000 distinct CDR3 sequences, under 30% seen once. Material: blood, either unsorted or a sorted T cell fraction (not recorded which). The source of these receptors is a male donor with ankylosing spondylitis or in good health (not recorded which). Each CDR3 is given with its conserved first and last residue. A D gene is named only where the DNA matches it firmly. The size field is filled for only some rows; it gives once, few, many or a size class.

D,V,J,size,DNA,CDR3
NA,TRBV6-1,TRBJ2-2,NA,TGTGCCAGCTACAGGGATAGCACCGGGGAGCTGTTTTTT,CASYRDSTGELFF
NA,TRBV4-3,TRBJ1-1,NA,TGCGCCAGCAGCCAAGCGATAGAGTTCGGCACTGAAGCTTTCTTT,CASSQAIEFGTEAFF
NA,TRBV20-1,TRBJ2-5,few,TGCAGTGCTAGCCCTACGAGTCAGACCCAGTACTTC,CSASPTSQTQYF
NA,TRBV12-3/TRBV12-4,TRBJ2-7,many,TGTGCCAGCAGCATCAGAGGCGGCGAGCAGTACTTC,CASSIRGGEQYF
TRBD2,TRBV7-3,TRBJ2-3,few,TGTGCCAGCAGCAAAACTAGCGGAACCACAGATACGCAGTATTTT,CASSKTSGTTDTQYF
NA,TRBV20-1,TRBJ1-4,NA,TGCAGTGCCGCGCAGTCGATGCTAAATGAAAAACTGTTTTTT,CSAAQSMLNEKLFF
NA,TRBV29-1,TRBJ1-1,many,TGCAGCGTCTCAGGGAACACTGAAGCTTTCTTT,CSVSGNTEAFF
NA,TRBV20-1,TRBJ1-5,few,TGCAGTGCTAGACCGGCCCTGGACAGCAATCAGCCCCAGCATTTT,CSARPALDSNQPQHF
NA,TRBV20-1,TRBJ2-1,NA,TGCAGTGCTGGGACGTTTGTAGGGCAGTTCTTC,CSAGTFVGQFF
NA,TRBV29-1,TRBJ2-5,NA,TGCAGCGTTGTGGAGGGACAAGAGACCCAGTACTTC,CSVVEGQETQYF
NA,TRBV28,TRBJ1-5,many,TGTGCCAGCAGTCCAGCCTCCAATCAGCCCCAGCATTTT,CASSPASNQPQHF